This passage covers 20 T cell receptor beta chains from one sample sequenced in a study of T cell repertoires in cytomegalovirus infection. From the reads, TCRdb called clonotypes with MiXCR, one entry per CDR3 protein. The data hold approximately 180,000 distinct CDR3 sequences, with roughly a fifth observed a single time. Sequenced sample: PBMCs. The receptors derive from a human donor in good health (CMV status not recorded). Some clones in this sample may be carry-over from other donors' samples.

In its sample, this clonotype was seen a few times. The chain has TRBV14 and TRBJ1-1; D gene ambiguous. The germline gives CDR1 SGHDN, CDR2 FVKESK. V lost 5 bases and J lost 3, with 16 bases in between. The CDR3 totals 15 residues. The CDR3 DNA follows: TGTGCCAGCAGCTCCCCCCTGTCTCCCTACACTGAAGCTTTCTTT. Translation gives CASSSPLSPYTEAFF.

This clonotype came up a few times. V and J are TRBV5-1 and TRBJ2-1, with 9 bases aligning to TRBD1. The CDR3 has 14 residues. With V trimmed by 5 bases and J by 7 bases, 7 bases remained unmatched. CDR1 is SGHRS and CDR2 is YFSETQ in the germline V gene. The CDR3, as DNA: TGCGCCAGCAGTGCCGGGACAGGGCGGAATGAGCAGTTCTTC. Translating it yields CASSAGTGRNEQFF.

This chain links TRBV3-1 with TRBJ1-2; D unresolved. The V gene's germline CDR1 is LGHDT and CDR2 YNNKEL (reference sequence). The ends were cut back, 3 bases at V and 2 bases at J, with 4 bases in the middle. The CDR3 consists of 12 residues. CDR3 sequence (DNA): TGTGCCAGCAGCCACCGAAACTATGGCTACACCTTC. Encoded protein: CASSHRNYGYTF.

The sample holds a few counts of this clonotype. V and J are TRBV7-4 and TRBJ2-3; maybe TRBD1 (5 bases). Germline V gene data show CDR1 as SGHVT and CDR2 as SQSDAQ. This CDR3 is 15 amino acids long. The V end lost 1 base, the J end lost 4 bases, and 12 bases lay between the germline ends. CDR3 in DNA: TGTGCCAGCAGCTTAGGATTAAGGGGCCCAGATACGCAGTATTTT. Translated: CASSLGLRGPDTQYF.

This clonotype was seen more than once but under ten times. The chain has TRBV7-8 and TRBJ1-1; D remains unclear. The CDR3 contains 14 residues. The germline V gene encodes CDR1 SGHVS and CDR2 FQNEAQ. V dropped 1 base and J dropped 2 bases, with 8 bases sitting between them. CDR3 sequence (DNA): TGTGCCAGCAGCTTAGAACAAATTAACACTGAAGCTTTCTTT. This translates into CASSLEQINTEAFF.

This clonotype has a handful of counts. The chain is built from TRBV2 and TRBJ2-3; D possibly uses TRBD1 or TRBD2 (6 bases each). This CDR3 spans 17 amino acids. Trimming stripped 6 bases from V and 1 base from J, with 20 bases between. Germline-derived CDR1 and CDR2 are SNHLY and FYNNEI. CDR3 coding DNA: TGTGCCAGCAGCGGGGGCCCAGGTGGCGCGGGCACAGATACGCAGTATTTT. Encoded protein: CASSGGPGGAGTDTQYF. Filled out from reference TRBV2 and TRBJ2-3, the complete variable domain reads EPEVTQTPSHQVTQMGQEVILRCVPISNHLYFYWYRQILGQKVEFLVSFYNNEISEKSEIFDDQFSVERPDGSNFTLKIRSTKLEDSAMYFCASSGGPGGAGTDTQYFGPGTRLTVL.

The chain combines TRBV20-1 with TRBJ2-1; unclear D gene. V lost 1 base, J lost 3 bases, and 13 bases lay in between. From germline, CDR1 is DFQATT and CDR2 SNEGSKA (reference sequence). The CDR3 totals 15 residues. The chain's CDR3 is CSARVRQASYNEQFF. The DNA of the CDR3 is TGCAGTGCTAGAGTTCGGCAGGCTAGCTACAATGAGCAGTTCTTC.

Notes on this clonotype: At one boundary the junction diverges from the germline segment, which might be a read error. The chain employs TRBV6-6 and TRBJ1-5; D not resolved. The CDR3 spans 14 residues. Germline V CDR1 and CDR2: MNHNY, SVGAGI (reference sequence). CDR3 bases: TGTGCCGGCAGTTACACCCCAGATAATCAGCACCAGCATTTT. Protein sequence: CAGSYTPDNQHQHF.

The CDR3 reads CASSPRSGRDEQYF. The CDR3 region has the DNA TGTGCCAGCAGCCCTAGAAGCGGGAGGGACGAGCAGTACTTC. The V call is TRBV7-2, the J call TRBJ2-7; 10 bases fit TRBD2. This CDR3 spans 14 amino acids. Germline V gene lookup returns CDR1 SGHTA and CDR2 FQGNSA. After removal of 5 bases from V and 5 bases from J, the junction contained 6 bases not matched to a gene. The whole variable domain, filled in from reference TRBV7-2 and TRBJ2-7, reads GAGVSQSPSNKVTEKGKDVELRCDPISGHTALYWYRQSLGQGLEFLIYFQGNSAPDKSGLPSDRFSAERTGGSVSTLTIQRTQQEDSAVYLCASSPRSGRDEQYFGPGTRLTVT.

This sequence joins TRBV6-5 and TRBJ1-1; D gene ambiguous. The V end lost 3 bases, the J end lost 5 bases, and 10 bases lay between the germline ends. This CDR3 comprises 13 residues. CDR1 is MNHEY, CDR2 SVGAGI, per germline. CDR3 coding DNA: TGTGCCAGCAGTTATTCAAGGGAGACTGAAGCTTTCTTT. This gives the protein CASSYSRETEAFF.

This clonotype has a handful of counts. This sequence joins TRBV7-2 and TRBJ2-6; 8 bases align to TRBD2. This CDR3 comprises 15 residues. CDR1 SGHTA and CDR2 FQGNSA come from the germline V gene. V shed 6 bases and J 2 bases; nucleotides not matched to a gene: 3. Written as DNA, the CDR3 is TGTGCCAGCAGGAACGGGGGGGCTGGGGCCAACGTCCTGACTTTC. It translates to CASRNGGAGANVLTF.

The genes are TRBV3-1 and TRBJ1-2; D gene uncertain. Between the trimmed V and J ends, which lost 0 bases and 0 bases, there was a span of 11 bases. The CDR3 loop spans 16 amino acids. Germline V gives CDR1 LGHDT, CDR2 YNNKEL (reference sequence). CDR3 nucleotide sequence: TGTGCCAGCAGCCAAGATTTACGGAGGACTAACTATGGCTACACCTTC. Its protein product is CASSQDLRRTNYGYTF.

The chain combines TRBV29-1 with TRBJ1-1; no reliable D call. The CDR3 runs 15 residues. V was trimmed by 7 bases and J by 1 base, leaving 19 bases between them. Germline V lookup: CDR1 SQVTM, CDR2 ANQGSEA. The DNA of the CDR3 is TGCAGCGCCTTAGTTCCGACTAAGGGGAACACTGAAGCTTTCTTT. It yields the protein CSALVPTKGNTEAFF.

This clonotype appeared many times. The V gene is TRBV18, the J gene TRBJ2-2, with 9 nucleotides matching TRBD1. CDR1 and CDR2 from the germline V gene are KGHSH and LQKENI. This CDR3 region has 17 residues. The V gene end was trimmed by 1 base and the J gene end by 4 bases; junction bases not matched to a gene: 7. CDR3 nucleotide sequence: TGTGCCAGCTCACCACTCGGGACAGGGTGGTTCACCGGGGAGCTGTTTTTT. It translates to CASSPLGTGWFTGELFF.

The CDR3 is CASSESVTGLETQYF. Here the CDR3 DNA reads TGTGCCAGCAGCGAGAGCGTGACAGGGCTGGAGACCCAGTACTTC. V gene TRBV9 combines with J gene TRBJ2-5; TRBD1 matches 7 bases. Germline V gene data show CDR1 as SGDLS and CDR2 as YYNGEE. J lost 5 bases, V lost 3 bases, and 10 bases had no gene match. CDR3 length: 15 residues.

A single count supports this clonotype. A clone one base away is much larger, so this may be a read error. V gene TRBV11-2 combines with J gene TRBJ1-1; 8 nucleotides match TRBD1. Germline V gene sequence: CDR1 SGHAT, CDR2 FQNNGV. CDR3 length equals 15 residues. CDR3 loop: CGSSIRDRMNTEAFF. DNA of the CDR3: TGTGGCAGCAGCATCCGGGACAGGATGAACACTGAAGCTTTCTTT. The full variable domain, with the rest looked up from reference TRBV11-2 and TRBJ1-1, is EAGVAQSPRYKIIEKRQSVAFWCNPISGHATLYWYQQILGQGPKLLIQFQNNGVVDDSQLPKDRFSAERLKGVDSTLKIQPAKLEDSAVYLCGSSIRDRMNTEAFFGQGTRLTVV.

The table lists this clonotype with many counts. V is TRBV12-3 or TRBV12-4 and J is TRBJ1-2, with D uncertain. V shed 5 bases and J shed 4 bases, with 11 bases lying between them. The CDR3 contains 13 residues. This chain's CDR3 is CASSVGSLYGYTF. The CDR3 region has the DNA TGTGCCAGCAGTGTAGGCAGTCTCTATGGCTACACCTTC.

The gene calls are TRBV28 and TRBJ2-5; D may correspond to TRBD1 or TRBD2 (5 bases each). V gave up 7 bases and J gave up 5 bases, with 17 bases separating them. This CDR3 is 14 amino acids long. Germline CDR1 and CDR2: MDHEN and SYDVKM. The CDR3 coding sequence is TGTGCCAGCATGGGGGAGAGATCGACGGAGACCCAGTACTTC. This translates into CASMGERSTETQYF.

J is TRBJ2-1 and V is TRBV7-4; D not resolved. V was trimmed by 0 bases and J by 7 bases, leaving 7 bases between them. The CDR3 is 13 residues long. Germline V gene sequence: CDR1 SGHVT, CDR2 SQSDAQ. The CDR3 reads CASSLAVGNEQFF. DNA for the CDR3: TGTGCCAGCAGCTTAGCTGTGGGAAATGAGCAGTTCTTC.

V usage is TRBV6-2 or TRBV6-3 and J usage is TRBJ2-1; the match to TRBD2 covers 10 bases. J gave up 6 bases and V 2 bases, and 4 bases lay outside the gene matches. The CDR3 sequence is 15 residues long. Per germline, CDR1 MNHEY and CDR2 SVGEGT. The CDR3 here is CASSYLAGVGNEQFF. As DNA, the CDR3 is TGTGCCAGCAGTTACCTAGCGGGAGTTGGCAATGAGCAGTTCTTC.